These T cell receptor beta chains were read from a single sample in a study of T cell repertoires in cytomegalovirus infection. TCRdb redid the calling of the reads with MiXCR, one entry per CDR3 protein. The table lists 560,000 or so distinct CDR3 sequences, 15% to 20% of them singletons. The sample was CD8+ T cells from PBMCs. The receptors here all came from a human donor in good health (CMV status not recorded). Some clones in this sample may be carry-over from other donors' samples. Each CDR3 is given with its conserved first and last residue. A D gene is named only where the DNA matches it firmly. Only part of the rows carry a size: once, few, many, or a class if the clone is expanded.

clone size	V gene	D gene	J gene	CDR3 DNA	CDR3 protein
-	TRBV20-1	TRBD2	TRBJ2-1	TGCAGTGCCCAGAGCGGACTAGCGGGCCACCGCTCCTACAATGAGCAGTTCTTC	CSAQSGLAGHRSYNEQFF
-	TRBV6-6	-	TRBJ2-1	TGTGCCAGCAGAGAGACTAGAGACAATGAGCAGTTCTTC	CASRETRDNEQFF
many	TRBV11-1	TRBD2	TRBJ2-7	TGTGCCAGCAGCCTACGAGCGGGAGAGCAGTACTTC	CASSLRAGEQYF
few	TRBV25-1	-	TRBJ2-1	TGTGCCAGCAGTGAAGAGGGCTACAATGAGCAGTTCTTC	CASSEEGYNEQFF
-	TRBV7-9	-	TRBJ2-7	TGTGCCAGCAGCTCCGAAGGGTACTACGAGCAGTACTTC	CASSSEGYYEQYF
-	TRBV4-1	-	TRBJ2-1	TGCGCCAGCAGCCAAGCCCTCCAGCGGGTCAATGAGCAGTTCTTC	CASSQALQRVNEQFF
few	TRBV15	-	TRBJ2-2	TGTGCCACCAGCAGAGTGGAAGGGGCCGGCACCGGGGAGCTGTTTTTT	CATSRVEGAGTGELFF
many	TRBV4-1	TRBD2	TRBJ2-3	TGCGCCAGCAGCCAAGGGGACTACTACACAGATACGCAGTATTTT	CASSQGDYYTDTQYF
-	TRBV9	TRBD1	TRBJ2-3	TGTGCCAGCAGCTTGGACAGGGACAGCACAGATACGCAGTATTTT	CASSLDRDSTDTQYF
few	TRBV5-1	TRBD1	TRBJ1-6	TGCGCCAGCAGCCCGGGTCGGGGACAGGGATTTTATAATTCACCCCTCCACTTT	CASSPGRGQGFYNSPLHF
many	TRBV27	-	TRBJ1-1	TGTGCCAGCAGAACGGGACTCCGGGACACTGAAGCTTTCTTT	CASRTGLRDTEAFF
-	TRBV28	-	TRBJ1-5	TGTGCCAACTCCCCGACACCGGGTTTTCCCCAGCATTTT	CANSPTPGFPQHF
many	TRBV6-1	TRBD2	TRBJ2-7	TGTGCCAGCAGTGAAACGACTAGCGGGGAACTCTACGAGCAGTACTTC	CASSETTSGELYEQYF
few	TRBV29-1	-	TRBJ1-2	TGCAGCGTTGGAGTGGGGAGAGACAGATCTAACTATGGCTACACCTTC	CSVGVGRDRSNYGYTF
few	TRBV28	-	TRBJ2-7	TGTGCCAGCAGTCTACTGACAGGGACCCTCAAGCGGGGGAGCTCCTACGAGCAGTACTTC	CASSLLTGTLKRGSSYEQYF
many	TRBV7-9	TRBD1	TRBJ2-1	TGTGCCAGCAGCTCTACAGGGGAAACCTACAATGAGCAGTTCTTC	CASSSTGETYNEQFF
many	TRBV6-5	-	TRBJ1-6	TGTGCCAGCAGTTACTCTGCGGCGGAATTACCCCTCCACTTT	CASSYSAAELPLHF
few	TRBV11-3	TRBD1	TRBJ2-1	TGTGCCAGCAGCACGGAAAGGGACAGGGTGGGAAATGAGCAGTTCTTC	CASSTERDRVGNEQFF
few	TRBV5-8	TRBD1	TRBJ1-5	TGTGCCAGCAGCTTTCGGGACAGTTATCAGCCCCAGCATTTT	CASSFRDSYQPQHF
-	TRBV29-1	-	TRBJ2-5	TGCAGCGTTGAAGGGACAGTCCGAGAGACCCAGTACTTC	CSVEGTVRETQYF
once	TRBV7-6	-	TRBJ1-5	TGTGCCAGCAGCCCACTCGTGAATGGGCCCCAGCATTTT	CASSPLVNGPQHF
few	TRBV18	-	TRBJ2-5	TGTGCCAGCTCACCGACCCGGGACACCCAAGAGACCCAGTACTTC	CASSPTRDTQETQYF
many	TRBV10-3	-	TRBJ2-7	TGTGCCATCAGTGAGTCGCGGGACTTCTCCTACGAGCAGTACTTC	CAISESRDFSYEQYF
many	TRBV11-2	TRBD2	TRBJ2-3	TGTGCCAGCAGCCCCCAACCCGGGACTAGCGGGAGGGCTAGCACAGATACGCAGTATTTT	CASSPQPGTSGRASTDTQYF
once	TRBV24-1	-	TRBJ1-5	TGTGCCACCAGTGATTTGTCGACGACGGGGAGCGGGTTTGACACAGATACGCAGCATTTT	CATSDLSTTGSGFDTDTQHF
-	TRBV19	-	TRBJ2-1	TGTGCCAGTAGTATAGACGAGGCCAATGAGCAGTTCTTC	CASSIDEANEQFF
many	TRBV7-6	TRBD2	TRBJ2-1	TGTGCCAGCAGCGAACTTAGCGGGGTGCCCTACAATGAGCAGTTCTTC	CASSELSGVPYNEQFF
few	TRBV27	TRBD1	TRBJ2-3	TGTGCCAGCAGTTTGCCCAGACAGGGAACAGATACGCAGTATTTT	CASSLPRQGTDTQYF
-	TRBV4-1	-	TRBJ2-1	TGCGCCAGCAGCCAAGATGTGGGCAGAGGCAATGAGCAGTTCTTC	CASSQDVGRGNEQFF
many	TRBV7-3	-	TRBJ2-1	TGTGCCAGCAGCTCTCCGGACCAAACCAATGAGCAGTTCTTC	CASSSPDQTNEQFF
-	TRBV24-1	-	TRBJ2-6	TGTGCCACCAGTGATTTGAAGGGCTCTGGGGCCAACGTCCTGACTTTC	CATSDLKGSGANVLTF
-	TRBV27	-	TRBJ1-5	TGTGCCAGCGGGACTACAGGAGCCGAGGTTTTT	CASGTTGAEVF
-	TRBV20-1	-	TRBJ2-7	TGCAGTGCTGGAACCTACGAGCAGTACTTC	CSAGTYEQYF
many	TRBV12-3/TRBV12-4	-	TRBJ2-6	TGTGCCAGCAGTTACCCCGAGGGGGCCAACGTCCTGACTTTC	CASSYPEGANVLTF
-	TRBV4-2	TRBD1	TRBJ2-7	TGTGCCAGCAGCCAAGATAATACAGGACAGGACTACGAGCAGTACTTC	CASSQDNTGQDYEQYF
many	TRBV12-3/TRBV12-4	TRBD1	TRBJ2-7	TGTGCCAGCAGCAAAATCGGACAGGTCCCCTACGAGCAGTACTTC	CASSKIGQVPYEQYF
-	TRBV7-6	-	TRBJ1-2	TGTGCCAGCAGCGGATTCTCCCAGGGGATCTATGGCTACACCTTC	CASSGFSQGIYGYTF
-	TRBV4-1	-	TRBJ2-7	TGCGCCAGCAGCCCATCTCAAGGGGCGTCCTACGAGCAGTACTTC	CASSPSQGASYEQYF
few	TRBV7-9	-	TRBJ1-5	TGTGCCAGCCGCATTGACAATCAGCCCCAGCATTTT	CASRIDNQPQHF
many	TRBV7-9	TRBD2	TRBJ2-1	TGTGCCAGCAGCCCGCGGGGTAGCGGGGCCCTAGGTCATGAGCAGTTCTTC	CASSPRGSGALGHEQFF
-	TRBV7-9	TRBD2	TRBJ2-2	TGTGCCAGCAGCCACACTAGCGACGGGGAGCTGTTTTTT	CASSHTSDGELFF
-	TRBV27	TRBD2	TRBJ2-5	TGTGCCAGCAGTCCCACGGGGGGTGACCAGTACTTC	CASSPTGGDQYF
-	TRBV28	TRBD1	TRBJ1-4	TGTGCCAGCAGCTACGGACAGGCTACAACTAATGAAAAACTGTTTTTT	CASSYGQATTNEKLFF
many	TRBV7-6	-	TRBJ2-1	TGTGCCAGCAGCTTTCGAGGTCCAGCGGCTTCGATTTTCCCCGAGCAAGGCAATGAGCAGTTCTTC	CASSFRGPAASIFPEQGNEQFF
many	TRBV6-1	-	TRBJ2-7	TGTGCCAGCAGTGAAGCAAGGGAGCAGTACTTC	CASSEAREQYF
many	TRBV7-2	-	TRBJ2-2	TGTGCCAGCAGCCCCGACACCGGGGAGCTGTTTTTT	CASSPDTGELFF
few	TRBV30	TRBD1	TRBJ1-1	TGTGCCTGGGGAGGCCCCTGGACAGGGAACACTGAAGCTTTCTTT	CAWGGPWTGNTEAFF
few	TRBV24-1	-	TRBJ1-2	TGTGCCACCAGTGCGCTAGGCAGTGACTACACCTTC	CATSALGSDYTF
few	TRBV5-6	-	TRBJ1-2	TGTGCCAGCAGCCATGGGACTTTTTCATATGGCTACACCTTC	CASSHGTFSYGYTF
-	TRBV10-3	-	TRBJ2-3	TGTGCCATCAGTGAACTGGGACACCTGGGCACAGATACGCAGTATTTT	CAISELGHLGTDTQYF
few	TRBV5-1	-	TRBJ1-2	TGCGCCAGCAGCTTGAACAGGGCGATGGACTATGGCTACACCTTC	CASSLNRAMDYGYTF
-	TRBV29-1	-	TRBJ1-2	TGCAGCGTGGAGGAACGGACGGAATATGGCTACACCTTC	CSVEERTEYGYTF
few	TRBV6-5	TRBD2	TRBJ2-1	TGTGCCAGCAGTCCATATAGCGGGGGGGCCTACAATGAGCAGTTCTTC	CASSPYSGGAYNEQFF